These 10 T cell receptor beta chains were sequenced from one sample in a study of cytomegalovirus exposure and HLA in healthy donors. In the PCR, 60 Vbeta and 13 Jbeta primers were used. Here immunoSEQ multiplex PCR was the method, and the copy in TCRdb shows in-frame clones only, minus some. The data contain 110,000 or so clones, over 65% of them singletons. The material sequenced was PBMCs. The source of these receptors is a woman aged 18 to 35 in good health and CMV-seronegative.

This clone was found once. V gene TRBV28 combines with J gene TRBJ1-2; D perhaps matches TRBD1 (6 bases). Germline V gene sequence: CDR1 MDHEN, CDR2 SYDVKM. V lost 8 bases and J lost 2, with 9 bases in between. The length of the CDR3 is 12 residues. In DNA, the CDR3 is TGTGCCAGCCGCGGACAGAACTATGGCTACACCTTC. Amino acids: CASRGQNYGYTF.

The CDR3 nucleotides are TGTGCCAGCAGCTTAGACAGGGGGAATAGCAATCAGCCCCAGCATTTT. Translated, it gives CASSLDRGNSNQPQHF. The chain uses TRBV7-2 and TRBJ1-5; 8 bases are a match to TRBD1. CDR3 length equals 16 residues. Germline V gives CDR1 SGHTA, CDR2 FQGNSA. J lost 0 bases, V lost 1 base, and 2 bases had no gene match.

The V gene is TRBV27, the J gene TRBJ2-3; D not resolved. V was shortened by 3 bases and J by 4 bases, with 5 bases between the two germline ends. Germline-derived CDR1 and CDR2 are MNHEY and SMNVEV (reference sequence). The length of the CDR3 is 12 residues. CDR3 sequence reads: CASSLGSDTQYF. CDR3 nucleotides: TGTGCCAGCAGTTTGGGCTCAGATACGCAGTATTTT.

The chain employs TRBV11-3 and TRBJ2-2, with 8 bases identical to TRBD2. Germline V gives CDR1 SGHNT, CDR2 YENEEA. The junction had 10 bases not matched to a gene; V was cut back by 6 bases and J by 4 bases. CDR3 length: 16 amino acids. The CDR3 DNA reads TGTGCCAGCAGTGGGTACGGGGGGGCTGGCACCGGGGAGCTGTTTTTT. Translating it yields CASSGYGGAGTGELFF.

The chain joins TRBV7-9 to TRBJ1-1; D unresolved. Germline CDR1 reads SEHNR; CDR2 reads FQNEAQ (reference sequence). The CDR3 loop spans 15 amino acids. The germline V and J ends were trimmed by 1 base and 0 bases, with 9 bases remaining between them. The CDR3 DNA sequence: TGTGCCAGCAGCTTAGATCTAACCTTGAACACTGAAGCTTTCTTT. This sequence encodes CASSLDLTLNTEAFF.

The genes are TRBV6-1 and TRBJ1-3; 8 nucleotides align to TRBD1. The trim removed 7 bases at V and 4 bases at J, leaving 9 bases unmatched. The CDR3 is made up of 15 amino acids. Germline CDR1 MNHNS, CDR2 SASEGT. Here the CDR3 DNA reads TGTGCCAGCATTATTCAGGGGGCTGGAGGAAACACCATATATTTT. Its translation is CASIIQGAGGNTIYF.

There are a few counts of this clone. The chain links TRBV7-8 to TRBJ1-2; D may be TRBD1 (5 bases). Trimming took 2 bases from V and 6 from J, leaving 13 bases between them. The CDR3 is 14 amino acids. Germline CDR1 SGHVS, CDR2 FQNEAQ. The CDR3 spells CASSLQGRRDGYTF. The CDR3 DNA sequence: TGTGCCAGCAGCTTACAGGGCCGCCGAGATGGCTACACCTTC.

This clone turned up a few times. The V call is TRBV7-6, the J call TRBJ2-7; 7 bases map to TRBD1. Germline trimming cut 3 bases from V and 4 bases from J; bases unmatched to any gene: 0. Germline loops: CDR1 SGHVS, CDR2 FNYEAQ. The CDR3 is made up of 12 amino acids. CDR3 nucleotide sequence: TGTGCCAGCAGCTTGACAGGGTACGAGCAGTACTTC. Translating gives CASSLTGYEQYF.

This clone was recorded only once. V is TRBV6-6 and J is TRBJ2-1; weak D call: TRBD2 (6 bases). Trimming pared 2 bases from V and 10 bases from J, leaving 6 bases between. This CDR3 comprises 11 residues. Per germline, CDR1 MNHNY and CDR2 SVGAGI (reference sequence). As DNA, the CDR3 is TGTGCCAGCAGTTACGGGGGGGAGCAGTTCTTC. Its translation is CASSYGGEQFF.

This clone showed up just a few times. The chain joins TRBV11-2 to TRBJ1-4, with 7 bases that match TRBD1. There are 14 residues in the CDR3. Looked up from germline, CDR1 is SGHAT and CDR2 is FQNNGV. V was clipped by 5 bases and J by 10 bases; unmatched bases: 10. CDR3 loop: CASSTGTEGGKLFF. The DNA of the CDR3 is TGTGCCAGCAGCACCGGGACAGAAGGCGGAAAACTGTTTTTT.